These T cell receptor beta chains were read from a single sample in a study of tumor and adjacent non-tumor tissue in lung cancer. From the multiplex PCR reads, TCRdb called clonotypes with MiXCR, one entry per CDR3 protein. Altogether over 110,000 distinct CDR3 sequences are present, 60% to 70% being singletons, with the ten largest covering about 20%. The source material was lung tumor tissue. The source is a man in his 60s with small cell lung cancer. The CDR3 runs from the conserved cysteine through the conserved F or W. The order of the fields is J gene, V gene, CDR3 protein.

TRBJ1-2 | TRBV25-1 | CTSRSGTGYGYTF
TRBJ2-7 | TRBV20-1 | CSTLPSGSNEQYF
TRBJ2-2 | TRBV5-5 | CASAPPNIGELFF
TRBJ2-7 | TRBV20-1 | CSATTGVSYEQYF
TRBJ1-2 | TRBV20-1 | CSASRGETAQGYTF
TRBJ2-2 | TRBV4-1 | CASSSARSGSPYTGELFF
TRBJ2-3 | TRBV20-1 | CSARKGSTDTRYF
TRBJ2-6 | TRBV20-1 | CSAQEQDSIARLTF
TRBJ2-2 | TRBV11-2 | CGSNPSGPRELFF
TRBJ1-1 | TRBV5-5 | CASRYAGQGREAFF
TRBJ1-1 | TRBV5-1 | CTSSLGDRNTEAFF
TRBJ2-5 | TRBV6-6 | CVIHGLAGSRETQYF
TRBJ1-2 | TRBV12-3/TRBV12-4 | CASSLGDRGLGCTF
TRBJ1-3 | TRBV11-2 | CASSTSRTGNTIYF
TRBJ1-1 | TRBV6-2/TRBV6-3 | CASSTPGTVNTEAFF
TRBJ2-7 | TRBV6-1 | CASSPPPGQASNEQYF
TRBJ2-7 | TRBV6-5 | CASSLTPIYGEQYF
TRBJ2-5 | TRBV29-1 | CRVWGEQETQYF
TRBJ1-2 | TRBV6-6 | CACRYDKNYGYTF
TRBJ2-2 | TRBV20-1 | CSALQANTRELFF
TRBJ2-3 | TRBV11-2 | CAGNPEQDTQYF
TRBJ2-1 | TRBV20-1 | CSAPRLAEYNEQFF
TRBJ2-5 | TRBV5-1 | CASSKTGTSGINRETQYF
TRBJ2-5 | TRBV11-3 | CASSKGAAETRYF
TRBJ2-1 | TRBV12-3/TRBV12-4 | CASGSRLEVSNEQFF
TRBJ2-1 | TRBV6-1 | CASAYLARAYNEQFF
TRBJ1-2 | TRBV6-5 | CASSLKTGAAYGYTF
TRBJ1-2 | TRBV6-5 | CTSSYVTGTGAYGYTF
TRBJ2-6 | TRBV6-1 | CASSDLGFGANVLTF
TRBJ2-1 | TRBV20-1 | CSEISGRNNEQFF
TRBJ1-3 | TRBV11-3 | CASSSGFSGNTIYF
TRBJ2-3 | TRBV7-8 | CASSRNPGGGKDTQYF
TRBJ2-5 | TRBV20-1 | CSATYWTGVGETQYF
TRBJ1-1 | TRBV13 | CASSFDRLMNTEVFF
TRBJ1-4 | TRBV6-6 | CASSYLGQGDEKLFF
TRBJ2-3 | TRBV6-1 | CAGSSERTDTQYF
TRBJ1-2 | TRBV20-1 | CSASNTGGYGYTF
TRBJ2-5 | TRBV4-1 | CASSQDWRESELQETQYF
TRBJ2-4 | TRBV7-3 | CASSGQENIQYF
TRBJ2-7 | TRBV11-1 | CASSEQGREEYF
TRBJ2-1 | TRBV6-9 | CASSSGSRENNEQFF
TRBJ2-3 | TRBV20-1 | CSARGAGGAVDTQYF
TRBJ1-2 | TRBV20-1 | CSAPPRGGSNYGYTF
TRBJ2-2 | TRBV5-1 | CASRRQTNTGELFF
TRBJ2-3 | TRBV20-1 | CSASLLDADTQYF
TRBJ2-1 | TRBV11-3 | CVSSLGRLAGDEQFF
TRBJ1-1 | TRBV20-1 | CSVRDIFTEAFF
TRBJ2-1 | TRBV11-2 | CASGSAARSYNEQFF
TRBJ1-2 | TRBV4-1 | CARSQDTRAGYGYTF
TRBJ2-1 | TRBV20-1 | CGASSTLNYNEQFF
TRBJ2-2 | TRBV13 | CTSSSYGGVNTGELFF
TRBJ2-1 | TRBV7-9 | CASSLSGRFDNEQFF
TRBJ1-1 | TRBV11-1 | CASSLDDRDTEAFF
TRBJ2-7 | TRBV4-2 | CASSHSGGRNERYF
TRBJ2-2 | TRBV6-1 | CASSEGRYTNTGELFF
TRBJ2-7 | TRBV6-1 | CASSLTGPSYEQYF
TRBJ2-7 | TRBV4-2 | CGSSQDLGNDQYF
TRBJ2-1 | TRBV6-1 | CAISGVAGGSYNYNEQFF
TRBJ1-4 | TRBV4-1 | CASSLYRSPNEKLFF